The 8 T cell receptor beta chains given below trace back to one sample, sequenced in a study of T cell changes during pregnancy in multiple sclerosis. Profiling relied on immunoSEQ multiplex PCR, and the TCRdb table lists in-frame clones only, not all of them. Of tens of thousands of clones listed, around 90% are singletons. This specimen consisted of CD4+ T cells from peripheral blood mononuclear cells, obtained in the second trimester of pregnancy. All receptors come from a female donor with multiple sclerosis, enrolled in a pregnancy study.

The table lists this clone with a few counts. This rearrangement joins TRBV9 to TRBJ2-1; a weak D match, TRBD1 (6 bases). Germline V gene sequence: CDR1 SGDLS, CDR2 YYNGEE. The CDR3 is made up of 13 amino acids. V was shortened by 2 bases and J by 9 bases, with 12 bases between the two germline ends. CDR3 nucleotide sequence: TGTGCCAGCAGCGTCAACAGGGAAGCTGAGCAGTTCTTC. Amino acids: CASSVNREAEQFF.

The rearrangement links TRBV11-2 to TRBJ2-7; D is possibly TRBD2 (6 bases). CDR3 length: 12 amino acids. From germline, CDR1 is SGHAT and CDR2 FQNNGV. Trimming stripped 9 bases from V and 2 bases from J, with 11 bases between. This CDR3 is CASRGLAYEQYF. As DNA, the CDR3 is TGTGCCAGTAGGGGACTGGCCTACGAGCAGTACTTC.

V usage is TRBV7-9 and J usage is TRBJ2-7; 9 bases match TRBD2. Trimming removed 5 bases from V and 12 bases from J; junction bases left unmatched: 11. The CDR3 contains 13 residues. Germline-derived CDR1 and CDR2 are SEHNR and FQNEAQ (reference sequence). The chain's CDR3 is CASSARTSERWYF. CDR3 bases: TGTGCCAGCAGCGCCCGGACTAGCGAACGTTGGTACTTC.

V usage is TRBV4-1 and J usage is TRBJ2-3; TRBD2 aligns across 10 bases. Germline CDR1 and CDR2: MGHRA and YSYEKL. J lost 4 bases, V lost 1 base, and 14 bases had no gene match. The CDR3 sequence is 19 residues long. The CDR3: CASSQGRLAGPRTPDTQYF. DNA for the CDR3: TGCGCCAGCAGCCAAGGAAGACTAGCGGGCCCTCGGACGCCAGATACGCAGTATTTT.

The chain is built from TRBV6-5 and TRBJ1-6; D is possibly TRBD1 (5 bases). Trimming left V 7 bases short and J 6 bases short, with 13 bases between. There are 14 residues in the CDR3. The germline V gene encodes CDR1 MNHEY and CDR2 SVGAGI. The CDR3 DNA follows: TGTGCCAGCATGACAGTCTATATTAATTCACCCCTCCACTTT. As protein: CASMTVYINSPLHF.

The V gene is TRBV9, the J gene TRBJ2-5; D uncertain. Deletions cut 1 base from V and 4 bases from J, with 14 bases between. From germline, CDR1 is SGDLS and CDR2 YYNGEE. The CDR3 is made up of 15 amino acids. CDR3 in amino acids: CASSVSPGIRETQYF. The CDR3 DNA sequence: TGTGCCAGCAGCGTAAGCCCGGGTATCCGAGAGACCCAGTACTTC. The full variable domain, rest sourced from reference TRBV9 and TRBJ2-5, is DSGVTQTPKHLITATGQRVTLRCSPRSGDLSVYWYQQSLDQGLQFLIQYYNGEERAKGNILERFSAQQFPDLHSELNLSSLELGDSALYFCASSVSPGIRETQYFGPGTRLLVL.

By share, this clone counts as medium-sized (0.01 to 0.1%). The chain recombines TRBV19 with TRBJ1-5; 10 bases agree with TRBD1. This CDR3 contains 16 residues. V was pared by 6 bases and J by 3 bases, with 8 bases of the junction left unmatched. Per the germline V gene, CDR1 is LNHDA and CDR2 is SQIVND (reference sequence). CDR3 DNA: TGTGCCAGTAGCTACTTCGGACAGGGGGACAATCAGCCCCAGCATTTT. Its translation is CASSYFGQGDNQPQHF.

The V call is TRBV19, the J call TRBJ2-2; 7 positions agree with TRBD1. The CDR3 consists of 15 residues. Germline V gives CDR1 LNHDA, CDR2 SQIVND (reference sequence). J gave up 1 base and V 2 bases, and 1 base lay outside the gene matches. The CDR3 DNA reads TGTGCCAGTAGTATACAGGGGGTGAACACCGGGGAGCTGTTTTTT. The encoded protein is CASSIQGVNTGELFF.